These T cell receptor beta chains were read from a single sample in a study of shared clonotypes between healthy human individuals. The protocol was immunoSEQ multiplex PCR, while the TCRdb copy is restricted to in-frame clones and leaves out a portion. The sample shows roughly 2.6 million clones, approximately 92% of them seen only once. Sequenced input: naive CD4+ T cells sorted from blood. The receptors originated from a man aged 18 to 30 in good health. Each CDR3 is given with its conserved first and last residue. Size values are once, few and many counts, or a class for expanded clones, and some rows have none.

CDR3: CASSPDSLAQPQHF; V: TRBV5-1; size: .; length: 14
CDR3: CASSSGGEAFF; V: TRBV2; size: few; length: 11
CDR3: CASSPLGREGNTF; V: TRBV2; size: once; length: 13
CDR3: CASSFSGGRYGYTF; V: TRBV28; size: .; length: 14
CDR3: CAISPTGGVSGANVLTF; V: TRBV10-3; size: .; length: 17
CDR3: CASRDSRNEQFF; V: TRBV5-1; size: .; length: 12
CDR3: CAITAGINTGELFF; V: TRBV10-3; size: .; length: 14
CDR3: CASSPFRVGQGDSPLHF; V: TRBV18; size: .; length: 17
CDR3: CAISEGLAGKDTQYF; V: TRBV10-3; size: .; length: 15
CDR3: CASSYVAGDTYEQYF; V: TRBV27; size: .; length: 15
CDR3: CAISESGAAEAFF; V: TRBV10-3; size: .; length: 13
CDR3: CASSVDWGIEGYTF; V: TRBV9; size: .; length: 14
CDR3: CASSPSSRIYEQYF; V: TRBV7-9; size: .; length: 14
CDR3: CASSWTAGELFF; V: TRBV28; size: .; length: 12
CDR3: CASSIAPLGRNTGELFF; V: TRBV19; size: .; length: 17
CDR3: CAWMAAYEQYF; V: TRBV30; size: .; length: 11